This T cell receptor beta chain was retrieved from a study of regulatory T cells in long-lasting Graves disease. Notes on the study in general: Researchers examined only peripheral blood and not thyroid tissue. Persistent patients had a count of shared public clonotypes (around 2,500) that exceeded that of new patients (approximately 920).

Arm-PCR with iRepertoire HTBI primers amplified the CDR3 regions for these TCR beta libraries. TCRdb reprocessed the multiplex PCR reads via MiXCR and lists one record per CDR3 protein. The sample has 550,000 or so distinct CDR3 sequences, about 11% seen once. As to this clonotype: Its antigen is not known.

The time point was: newly diagnosed GD, antithyroid drugs for less than 3 months. Construction of the TCR library relied on RNA isolated from PBMCs. The V gene lost 0 bases and the J gene lost 4 bases, with 15 bases spanning the gap. CDR3 length equals 16 residues. In germline, CDR1 is LGHNA, CDR2 YSLEER. Another study also made use of these data, one on T cells in Graves' hyperthyroidism and ophthalmopathy. From that second work: Graves' hyperthyroidism showing no ophthalmopathy progression within 18 months was considered stable.

V usage is TRBV4-3 and J usage is TRBJ1-2; D not resolved. The receptor was derived from a woman younger than 45 with Graves disease. Sequencing used peripheral blood mononuclear cells (PBMCs), obtained at new diagnosis, from a patient treated with antithyroid drugs. The DNA for the CDR3 is TGCGCCAGCAGCCAAGACCCTTATCCGAGGAGCTATGGCTACACCTTC. Translated: CASSQDPYPRSYGYTF.